Below are 7 T cell receptor beta chains sequenced from a single sample in a study of CD8 T cells in Susac syndrome. Reverse transcription of about 0.45 to 1 ug RNA was performed with random hexamers. TCRdb called the immunoSEQ multiplex PCR reads again in MiXCR, with one record for every CDR3 protein. The sample carries fewer than 250,000 distinct CDR3 sequences, roughly 92% recorded once. The sequencing input was CD4+ T cells from PBMCs. The receptors come from a human donor in good health.

In this sample, this clonotype turned up a few times. The chain uses TRBV7-9 and TRBJ2-7; possible D gene TRBD2, 6 bases. The germline V and J ends were trimmed by 1 base and 7 bases, with 14 bases remaining between them. This CDR3 has 14 residues. Looked up from germline, CDR1 is SEHNR and CDR2 is FQNEAQ (reference sequence). The CDR3 loop is CASSLGPKGGEQYF. CDR3 coding DNA: TGTGCCAGCAGCTTAGGCCCCAAAGGAGGGGAGCAGTACTTC.

The rearrangement joins TRBV7-2 to TRBJ2-3; 10 positions match TRBD1. This CDR3 region has 19 residues. In germline, CDR1 is SGHTA, CDR2 FQGNSA. Germline trimming cut 0 bases from V and 1 base from J; bases unmatched to any gene: 10. The CDR3 is CASSLARDRGYKGTDTQYF. DNA of the CDR3: TGTGCCAGCAGCTTAGCGCGGGACAGGGGCTATAAGGGCACAGATACGCAGTATTTT.

This rearrangement joins TRBV3-1 to TRBJ2-1; 11 nucleotides line up with TRBD2. Losses at the gene ends were 0 bases for V and 6 bases for J; bases not matched to a gene: 1. Germline V lookup: CDR1 LGHDT, CDR2 YNNKEL (reference sequence). The CDR3 is 15 amino acids. As DNA, the CDR3 is TGTGCCAGCAGCCAAGAACTAGCGGGGGCCAATGAGCAGTTCTTC. Protein sequence: CASSQELAGANEQFF.

V is TRBV12-3 or TRBV12-4 and J is TRBJ2-1; D call uncertain. The V and J ends lost 3 bases and 15 bases respectively, with 15 bases between them. The CDR3 sequence is 12 residues long. Here the CDR3 reads CASSFGATTPFF. CDR3 bases: TGTGCCAGCAGTTTTGGCGCGACCACCCCGTTCTTC.

The chain links TRBV6-6 to TRBJ1-2; D possibly corresponds to TRBD1 (5 bases). The V and J ends lost 7 bases and 3 bases respectively, with 12 bases between them. Per germline, CDR1 MNHNY and CDR2 SVGAGI (reference sequence). The CDR3 is 13 residues long. The CDR3 here is CASISGRDYGYTF. The CDR3 nucleotides read TGTGCCAGCATCTCGGGGCGGGACTATGGCTACACCTTC.

The rearrangement uses TRBV3-1 and TRBJ1-3; tentatively, D is TRBD1 (5 bases). The CDR3 extends over 15 amino acids. V was pared by 0 bases and J by 2 bases, with 8 bases between. The germline gives CDR1 LGHDT, CDR2 YNNKEL (reference sequence). CDR3 sequence reads: CASSQEGLPGNTIYF. As DNA, the CDR3 is TGTGCCAGCAGCCAAGAGGGACTCCCTGGAAACACCATATATTTT.

The chain combines TRBV11-2 with TRBJ2-2; the D gene is possibly TRBD1 (6 bases). CDR3 length equals 15 residues. Per germline, CDR1 SGHAT and CDR2 FQNNGV. V gave up 2 bases and J gave up 5 bases, with 12 bases separating them. The CDR3 coding sequence is TGTGCCAGCAGCTTACGAGGGGGAAGGACCGGGGAGCTGTTTTTT. This codes for CASSLRGGRTGELFF.